The 9 T cell receptor beta chains below were found in one sample sequenced in a study of shared clonotypes between healthy human individuals. Terminally differentiated effector memory CD45RA+ cells were left out of the naive CD8 fraction, which was CD45RO-negative and positively selected for CCR7. TCRdb keeps only in-frame clones here, not all; method: immunoSEQ multiplex PCR. This table has about 820,000 clones, about 91% appearing once. The sample taken for sequencing was naive CD8+ T cells sorted from blood. The receptors were gathered from a young man in good health.

This chain joins TRBV7-6 and TRBJ2-1; D possibly corresponds to TRBD2 (6 bases). Germline V gene data show CDR1 as SGHVS and CDR2 as FNYEAQ. The CDR3 loop spans 14 amino acids. V was clipped by 6 bases and J by 0 bases, with 9 bases between them. The CDR3 DNA is TGTGCCAGCAGTGAGCGGGTCTCCTACAATGAGCAGTTCTTC. It specifies CASSERVSYNEQFF.

The V and J genes are TRBV19 and TRBJ1-1, with 7 bases matching TRBD1. The V gene's germline CDR1 is LNHDA and CDR2 SQIVND (reference sequence). V shed 11 bases, J shed 3 bases, and the junction held 9 bases outside the gene matches. CDR3 length equals 13 residues. The CDR3, as DNA: TGTGCCGTTTCCAGGGGGGGCGACACTGAAGCTTTCTTT. It translates to CAVSRGGDTEAFF.

This chain links TRBV2 with TRBJ2-5, with a tentative D call TRBD2 (5 bases). The CDR3 is made up of 11 amino acids. The germline V and J ends were trimmed by 6 bases and 13 bases, with 15 bases remaining between them. The germline gives CDR1 SNHLY, CDR2 FYNNEI. CDR3 protein: CASREDRLPYF. The CDR3 DNA reads TGTGCCAGCAGGGAGGATCGGTTACCGTACTTC.

This chain connects TRBV7-9 to TRBJ2-7; 7 bases line up with TRBD2. The V gene's germline CDR1 is SEHNR and CDR2 FQNEAQ (reference sequence). The length of the CDR3 is 17 residues. V lost 5 bases, J lost 0 bases, and 13 bases stayed unmatched. The CDR3 nucleotides read TGTGCCAGCAGCCGCAGCCCCGGGACTACTAGCTCCTACGAGCAGTACTTC. This encodes CASSRSPGTTSSYEQYF.

This chain uses TRBV11-2 with TRBJ2-7; D tentatively reads TRBD1 or TRBD2 (6 bases each). Germline CDR1 reads SGHAT; CDR2 reads FQNNGV. This CDR3 contains 16 residues. V was cut by 4 bases and J by 3 bases, with 19 bases left in between. The CDR3 DNA sequence: TGTGCCAGCAGCTCGGAGTTGGGGGGCCGCCTCTACGAGCAGTACTTC. Protein: CASSSELGGRLYEQYF.

Comment on this clone: Additional DNA sequences in this sample encode the identical CDR3. The genes are TRBV27 and TRBJ1-2, with 10 bases fitting TRBD1. V trimming: 2 bases; J trimming: 8 bases; junction bases outside the gene matches: 2. The CDR3 runs 13 residues. CDR1 is MNHEY, CDR2 SMNVEV, per germline (reference sequence). CDR3 DNA sequence: TGTGCCAGCAGTTTAGACAGGGGGCTAGGCTACACCTTC. Protein product: CASSLDRGLGYTF.

The V gene is TRBV6-5, the J gene TRBJ2-1; weak D call: TRBD2 (5 bases). Trimming took off 2 bases at V and 6 bases at J, with 17 bases between the two ends. The germline CDR1 and CDR2 sequences are MNHEY and SVGAGI. The CDR3 is 16 residues long. The DNA of the CDR3 is TGTGCCAGCAGTTACGGCGAACTAGGGCTGGGCAATGAGCAGTTCTTC. Translating gives CASSYGELGLGNEQFF.

The chain carries TRBV19 and TRBJ2-1, with D possibly being TRBD1 (6 bases). Germline assignment: CDR1 LNHDA and CDR2 SQIVND (reference sequence). V was pared by 4 bases and J by 3 bases, with 16 bases between. The CDR3 has 16 amino acids. The CDR3 here is CASSRDQGPIYNEQFF. CDR3 nucleotides: TGTGCCAGTAGTAGAGACCAGGGGCCGATCTACAATGAGCAGTTCTTC.

This sequence joins TRBV28 and TRBJ2-2; D not certain. CDR1 and CDR2 (germline): MDHEN, SYDVKM. Trimming cost V 8 bases and J 3 bases, with 7 bases left between them. The CDR3 length is 12 residues. DNA for the CDR3: TGTGCCAGCGAACAAGACACCGGGGAGCTGTTTTTT. The encoded protein is CASEQDTGELFF.